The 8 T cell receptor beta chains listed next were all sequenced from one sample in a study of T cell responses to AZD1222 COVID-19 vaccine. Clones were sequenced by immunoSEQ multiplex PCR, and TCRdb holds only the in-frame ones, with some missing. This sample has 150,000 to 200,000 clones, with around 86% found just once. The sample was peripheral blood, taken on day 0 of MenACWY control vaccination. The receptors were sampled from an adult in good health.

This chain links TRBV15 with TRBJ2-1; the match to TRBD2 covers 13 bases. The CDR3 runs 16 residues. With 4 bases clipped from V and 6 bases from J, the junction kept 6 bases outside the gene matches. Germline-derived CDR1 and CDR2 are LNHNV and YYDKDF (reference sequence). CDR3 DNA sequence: TGTGCCACCAGCAAAGGACTAGCGGGAGTGGGCAATGAGCAGTTCTTC. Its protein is CATSKGLAGVGNEQFF.

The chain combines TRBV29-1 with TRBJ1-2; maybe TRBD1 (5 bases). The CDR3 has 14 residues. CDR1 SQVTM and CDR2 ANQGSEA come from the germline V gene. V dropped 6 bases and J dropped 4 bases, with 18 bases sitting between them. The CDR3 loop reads CSVPSPMGGYGYTF. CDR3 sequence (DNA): TGCAGCGTCCCCTCCCCAATGGGGGGCTATGGCTACACCTTC. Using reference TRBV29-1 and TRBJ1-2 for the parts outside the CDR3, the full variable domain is SAVISQKPSRDICQRGTSLTIQCQVDSQVTMMFWYRQQPGQSLTLIATANQGSEATYESGFVIDKFPISRPNLTFSTLTVSNMSPEDSSIYLCSVPSPMGGYGYTFGSGTRLTVV.

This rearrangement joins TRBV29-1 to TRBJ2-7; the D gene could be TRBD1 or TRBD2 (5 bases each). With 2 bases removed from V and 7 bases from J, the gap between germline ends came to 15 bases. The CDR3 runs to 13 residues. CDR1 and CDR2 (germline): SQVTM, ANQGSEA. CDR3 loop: CSVEYSGSGEQYF. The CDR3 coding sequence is TGCAGCGTTGAATATTCAGGGTCGGGAGAGCAGTACTTC.

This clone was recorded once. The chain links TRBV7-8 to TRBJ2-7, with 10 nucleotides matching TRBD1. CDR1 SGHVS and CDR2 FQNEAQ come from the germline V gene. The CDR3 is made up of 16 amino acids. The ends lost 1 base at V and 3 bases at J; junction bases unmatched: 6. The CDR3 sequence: CASSLDGTGDFYEQYF. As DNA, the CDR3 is TGTGCCAGCAGCTTAGACGGGACAGGGGATTTCTACGAGCAGTACTTC.

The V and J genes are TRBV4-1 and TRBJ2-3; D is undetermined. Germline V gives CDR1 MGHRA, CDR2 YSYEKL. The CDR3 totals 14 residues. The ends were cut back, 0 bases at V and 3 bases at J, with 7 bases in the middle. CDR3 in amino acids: CASSQEEVTDTQYF. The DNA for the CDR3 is TGCGCCAGCAGCCAAGAAGAGGTGACAGATACGCAGTATTTT.

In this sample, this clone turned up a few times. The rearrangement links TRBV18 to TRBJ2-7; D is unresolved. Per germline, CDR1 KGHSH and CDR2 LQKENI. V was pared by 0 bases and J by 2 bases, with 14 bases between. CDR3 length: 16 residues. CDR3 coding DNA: TGTGCCAGCTCACCACCGGCTTTCGGCGGAACCTACGAGCAGTACTTC. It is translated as CASSPPAFGGTYEQYF.

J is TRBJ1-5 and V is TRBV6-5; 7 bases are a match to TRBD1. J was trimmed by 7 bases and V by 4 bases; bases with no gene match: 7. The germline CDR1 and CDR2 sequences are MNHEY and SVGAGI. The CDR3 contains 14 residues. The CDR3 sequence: CASSLQQGLQPQHF. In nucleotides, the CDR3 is TGTGCCAGCAGTTTACAACAGGGGTTACAGCCCCAGCATTTT.

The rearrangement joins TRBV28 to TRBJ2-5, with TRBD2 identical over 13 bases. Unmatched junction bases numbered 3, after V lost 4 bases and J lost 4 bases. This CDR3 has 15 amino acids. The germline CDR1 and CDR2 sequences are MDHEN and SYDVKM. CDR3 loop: CASSSLAGGRETQYF. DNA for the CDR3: TGTGCCAGCAGTTCACTAGCGGGAGGGAGAGAGACCCAGTACTTC.